This T cell receptor beta chain derives from a study of response to subunit inactivated influenza vaccine. TCRdb re-called the RT-PCR reads with MiXCR, one entry per CDR3 protein. This table holds about 780,000 distinct CDR3 sequences, less than 20% found once. The material sequenced was PBMCs from blood, taken 4 to 6 days after vaccination. This sequence was found in a man aged 45-65 years who received an inactivated influenza vaccine.

In nucleotides, the CDR3 is TGTGCCAGCTCCGTTGGGGAAAACTACGAGCAGTACGTC. Amino acids: CASSVGENYEQYV. The chain joins TRBV18 to TRBJ2-7, with D uncertain. This CDR3 has 13 residues. CDR1 KGHSH and CDR2 LQKENI come from the germline V gene. V shed 6 bases and J shed 3 bases, with 12 bases lying between them.